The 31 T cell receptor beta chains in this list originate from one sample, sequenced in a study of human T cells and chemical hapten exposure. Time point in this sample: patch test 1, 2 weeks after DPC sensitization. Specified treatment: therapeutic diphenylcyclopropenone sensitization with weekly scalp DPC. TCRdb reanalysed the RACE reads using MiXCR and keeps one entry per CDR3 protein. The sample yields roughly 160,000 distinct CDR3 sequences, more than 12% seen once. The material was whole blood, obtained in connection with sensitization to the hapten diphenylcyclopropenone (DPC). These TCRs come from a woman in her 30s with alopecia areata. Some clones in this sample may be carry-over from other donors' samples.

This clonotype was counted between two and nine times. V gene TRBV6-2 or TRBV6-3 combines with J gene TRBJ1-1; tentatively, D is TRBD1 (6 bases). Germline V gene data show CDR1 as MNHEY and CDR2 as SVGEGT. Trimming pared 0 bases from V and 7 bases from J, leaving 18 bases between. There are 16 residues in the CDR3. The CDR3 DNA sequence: TGTGCCAGCAGTTACTCGCCTGACAGGAGGATTCGTGAAGCTTTCTTT. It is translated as CASSYSPDRRIREAFF.

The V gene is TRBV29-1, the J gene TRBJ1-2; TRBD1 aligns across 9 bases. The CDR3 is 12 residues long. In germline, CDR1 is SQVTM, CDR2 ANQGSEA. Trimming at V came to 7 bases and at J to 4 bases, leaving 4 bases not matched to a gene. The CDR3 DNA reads TGCAGCGGTCAACAGGGGGCCTATGGCTACACCTTC. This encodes CSGQQGAYGYTF.

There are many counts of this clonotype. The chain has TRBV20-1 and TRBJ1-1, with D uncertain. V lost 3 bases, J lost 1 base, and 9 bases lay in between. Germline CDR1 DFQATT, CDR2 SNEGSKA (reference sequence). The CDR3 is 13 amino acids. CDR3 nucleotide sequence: TGCAGTGCTAGGCCGGATTCGAACACTGAAGCTTTCTTT. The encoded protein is CSARPDSNTEAFF.

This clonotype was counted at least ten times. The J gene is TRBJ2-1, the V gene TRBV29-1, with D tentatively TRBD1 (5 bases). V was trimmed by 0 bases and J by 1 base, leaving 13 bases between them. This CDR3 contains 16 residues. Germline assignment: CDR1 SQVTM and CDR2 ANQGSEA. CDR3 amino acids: CSVEDLRARSYNEQFF. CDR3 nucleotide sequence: TGCAGCGTTGAAGATCTCAGGGCTCGATCCTACAATGAGCAGTTCTTC.

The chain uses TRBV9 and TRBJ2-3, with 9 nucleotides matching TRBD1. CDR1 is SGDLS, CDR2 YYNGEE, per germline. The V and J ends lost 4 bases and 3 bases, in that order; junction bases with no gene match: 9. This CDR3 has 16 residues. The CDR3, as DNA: TGTGCCAGCAGCACAGCCGGGACAGGGAAGACAGATACGCAGTATTTT. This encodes CASSTAGTGKTDTQYF.

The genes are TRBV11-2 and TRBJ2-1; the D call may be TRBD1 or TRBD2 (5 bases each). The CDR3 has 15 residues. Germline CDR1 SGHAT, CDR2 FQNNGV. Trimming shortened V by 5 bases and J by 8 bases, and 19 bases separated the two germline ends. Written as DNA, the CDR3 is TGTGCCAGCAGCCCCACCGGGACGACGGACTATGAGCAGTTCTTC. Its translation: CASSPTGTTDYEQFF.

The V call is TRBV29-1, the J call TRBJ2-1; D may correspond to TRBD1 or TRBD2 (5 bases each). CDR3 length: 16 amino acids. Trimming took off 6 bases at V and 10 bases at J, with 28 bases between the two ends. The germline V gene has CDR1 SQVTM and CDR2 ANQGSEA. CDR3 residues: CSVIPGRIDTMIEQFF. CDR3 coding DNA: TGCAGCGTCATTCCGGGACGGATTGATACAATGATCGAGCAGTTCTTC.

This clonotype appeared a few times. Here the CDR3 DNA reads TGCGCCAGCAGCCAGGTCCCGGACTATTCTGCCGGGGAGCTGTTTTTT. Its protein is CASSQVPDYSAGELFF. V and J are TRBV4-3 and TRBJ2-2; the D gene is possibly TRBD2 (6 bases). The CDR3 has 16 amino acids. Germline CDR1 reads LGHNA; CDR2 reads YSLEER. V lost 3 bases to trimming and J lost 6 bases, with 17 bases between them.

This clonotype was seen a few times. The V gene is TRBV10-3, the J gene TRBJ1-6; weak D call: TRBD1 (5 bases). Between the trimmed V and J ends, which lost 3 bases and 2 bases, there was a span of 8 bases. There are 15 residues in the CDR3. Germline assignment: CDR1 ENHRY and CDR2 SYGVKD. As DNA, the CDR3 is TGTGCCATCAGTGACAGGGAGACCTATAATTCACCCCTCCACTTT. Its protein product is CAISDRETYNSPLHF.

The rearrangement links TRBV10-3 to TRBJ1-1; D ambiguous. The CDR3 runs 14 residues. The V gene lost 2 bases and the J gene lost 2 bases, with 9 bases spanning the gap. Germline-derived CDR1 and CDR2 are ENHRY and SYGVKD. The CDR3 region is CAISEGRGNTEAFF. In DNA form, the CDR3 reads TGTGCCATCAGTGAGGGACGGGGAAACACTGAAGCTTTCTTT.

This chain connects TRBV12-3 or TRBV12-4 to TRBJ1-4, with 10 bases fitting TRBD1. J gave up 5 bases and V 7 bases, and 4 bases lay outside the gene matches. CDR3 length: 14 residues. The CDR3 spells CASTRDRGNEKLFF. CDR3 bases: TGTGCCAGCACCCGGGACAGGGGAAATGAAAAACTGTTTTTT.

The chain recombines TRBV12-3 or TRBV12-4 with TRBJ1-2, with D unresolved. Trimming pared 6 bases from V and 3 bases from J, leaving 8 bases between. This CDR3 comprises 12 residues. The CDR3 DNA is TGTGCCAGCAGCCAGGACTACTATGGCTACACCTTC. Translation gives CASSQDYYGYTF.

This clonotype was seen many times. The CDR3 spells CATSMRVRETQYF. The DNA of the CDR3 is TGTGCCACCTCGATGAGGGTCCGGGAGACCCAGTACTTC. The chain is built from TRBV27 and TRBJ2-5, with D perhaps TRBD2 (5 bases). CDR1 is MNHEY and CDR2 is SMNVEV in the germline V gene (reference sequence). The CDR3 covers 13 residues. Trimming took off 10 bases at V and 5 bases at J, with 17 bases between the two ends.

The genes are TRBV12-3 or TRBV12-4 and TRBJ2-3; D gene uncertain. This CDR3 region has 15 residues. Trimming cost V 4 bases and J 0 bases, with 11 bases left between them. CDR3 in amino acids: CASSSDQRSTDTQYF. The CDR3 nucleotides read TGTGCCAGCAGTTCGGACCAGAGAAGCACAGATACGCAGTATTTT.

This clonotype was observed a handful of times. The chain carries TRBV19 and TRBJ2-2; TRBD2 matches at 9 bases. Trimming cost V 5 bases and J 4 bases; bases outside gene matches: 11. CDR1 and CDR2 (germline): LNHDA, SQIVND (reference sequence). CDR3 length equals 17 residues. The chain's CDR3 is CASSPSRAGGITGELFF. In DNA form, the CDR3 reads TGTGCCAGTAGTCCCTCCCGTGCGGGGGGGATCACCGGGGAGCTGTTTTTT.

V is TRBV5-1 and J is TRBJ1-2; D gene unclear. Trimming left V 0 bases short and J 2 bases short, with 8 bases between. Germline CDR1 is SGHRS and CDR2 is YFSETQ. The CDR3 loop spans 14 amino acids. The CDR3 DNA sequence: TGCGCCAGCAGCTTGGCGATGGAAAACTATGGCTACACCTTC. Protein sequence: CASSLAMENYGYTF.

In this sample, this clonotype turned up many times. The CDR3 DNA is TGTGCCAGCCTTGCGGGACTGAACACTGAAGCTTTCTTT. Encoded protein: CASLAGLNTEAFF. The chain uses TRBV18 and TRBJ1-1, with a weak D call TRBD1 (5 bases). Trimming cost V 8 bases and J 0 bases, with 10 bases left between them. The germline V gene encodes CDR1 KGHSH and CDR2 LQKENI. The CDR3 has 13 amino acids. Full variable domain (missing parts from reference TRBV18 and TRBJ1-1): NAGVMQNPRHLVRRRGQEARLRCSPMKGHSHVYWYRQLPEEGLKFMVYLQKENIIDESGMPKERFSAEFPKEGPSILRIQQVVRGDSAAYFCASLAGLNTEAFFGQGTRLTVV.

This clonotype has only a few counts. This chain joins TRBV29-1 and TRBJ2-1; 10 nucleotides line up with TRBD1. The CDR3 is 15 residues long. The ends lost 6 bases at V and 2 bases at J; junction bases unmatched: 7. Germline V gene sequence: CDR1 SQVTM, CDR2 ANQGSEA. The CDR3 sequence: CSVLGGQGTYNEQFF. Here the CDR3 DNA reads TGCAGCGTGTTGGGGGGACAGGGGACCTACAATGAGCAGTTCTTC.

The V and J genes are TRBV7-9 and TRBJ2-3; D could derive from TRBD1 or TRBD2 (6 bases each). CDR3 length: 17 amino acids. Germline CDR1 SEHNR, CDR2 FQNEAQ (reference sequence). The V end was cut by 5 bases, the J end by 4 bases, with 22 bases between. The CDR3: CASSRYFGDRGPDTQYF. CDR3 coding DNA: TGTGCCAGCAGCCGCTATTTTGGGGACCGGGGGCCAGATACGCAGTATTTT.

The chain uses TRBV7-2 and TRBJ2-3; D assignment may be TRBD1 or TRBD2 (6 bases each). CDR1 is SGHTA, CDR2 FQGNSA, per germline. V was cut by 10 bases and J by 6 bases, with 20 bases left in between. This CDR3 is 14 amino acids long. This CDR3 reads CATADRGPTDTQYF. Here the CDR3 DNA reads TGTGCCACCGCGGATCGGGGGCCCACGGATACGCAGTATTTT.

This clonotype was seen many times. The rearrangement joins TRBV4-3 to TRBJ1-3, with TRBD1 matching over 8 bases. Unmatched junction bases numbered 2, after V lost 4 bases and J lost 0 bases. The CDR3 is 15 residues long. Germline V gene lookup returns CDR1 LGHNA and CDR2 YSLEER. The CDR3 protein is CASSLGTGSGNTIYF. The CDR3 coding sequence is TGCGCCAGCAGCCTTGGGACAGGCTCTGGAAACACCATATATTTT.

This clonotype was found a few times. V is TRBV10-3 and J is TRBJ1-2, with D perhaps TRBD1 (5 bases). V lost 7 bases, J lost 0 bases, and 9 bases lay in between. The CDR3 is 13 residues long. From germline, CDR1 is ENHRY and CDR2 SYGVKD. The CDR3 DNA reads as TGTGCCATCACTACGACAGCTAACTATGGCTACACCTTC. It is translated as CAITTTANYGYTF.

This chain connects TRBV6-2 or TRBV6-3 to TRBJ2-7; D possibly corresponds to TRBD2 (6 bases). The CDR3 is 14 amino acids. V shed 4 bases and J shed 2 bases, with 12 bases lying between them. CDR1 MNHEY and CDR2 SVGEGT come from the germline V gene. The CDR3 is CASSFMGGTYEQYF. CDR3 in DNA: TGTGCCAGCAGTTTCATGGGCGGGACCTACGAGCAGTACTTC.

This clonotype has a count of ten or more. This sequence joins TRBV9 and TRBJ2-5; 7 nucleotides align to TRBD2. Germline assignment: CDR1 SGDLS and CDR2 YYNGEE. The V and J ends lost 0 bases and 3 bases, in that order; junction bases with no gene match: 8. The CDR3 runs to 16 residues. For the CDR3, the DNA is TGTGCCAGCAGCGTAGCCCCATCTAGCGGCAAAGAGACCCAGTACTTC. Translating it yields CASSVAPSSGKETQYF.

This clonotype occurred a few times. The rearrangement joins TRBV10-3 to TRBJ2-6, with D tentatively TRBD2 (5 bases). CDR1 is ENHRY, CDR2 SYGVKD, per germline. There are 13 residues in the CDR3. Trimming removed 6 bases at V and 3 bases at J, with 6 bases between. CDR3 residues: CAIREDGANVLTF. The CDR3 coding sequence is TGTGCCATCAGGGAGGATGGGGCCAACGTCCTGACTTTC.

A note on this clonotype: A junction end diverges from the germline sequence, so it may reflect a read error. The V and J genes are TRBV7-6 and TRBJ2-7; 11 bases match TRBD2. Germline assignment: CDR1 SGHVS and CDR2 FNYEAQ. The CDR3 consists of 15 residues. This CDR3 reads CASSPTSGSSYEQHF. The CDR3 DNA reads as TGTGCCAGCAGCCCCACTAGCGGGAGCTCCTACGAGCAGCACTTC.

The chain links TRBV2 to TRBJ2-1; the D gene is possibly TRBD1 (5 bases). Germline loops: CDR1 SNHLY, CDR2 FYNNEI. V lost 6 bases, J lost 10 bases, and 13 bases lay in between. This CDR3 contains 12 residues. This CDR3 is CASRGQGPEQFF. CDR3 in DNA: TGTGCCAGCAGGGGCCAGGGCCCGGAGCAGTTCTTC.

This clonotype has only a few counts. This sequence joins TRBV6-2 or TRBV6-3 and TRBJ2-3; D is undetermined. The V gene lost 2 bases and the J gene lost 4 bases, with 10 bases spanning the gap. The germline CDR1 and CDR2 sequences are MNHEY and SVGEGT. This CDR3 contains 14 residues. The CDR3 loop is CASSYRFSSDTQYF. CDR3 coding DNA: TGTGCCAGCAGTTACAGGTTCTCCTCAGATACGCAGTATTTT.

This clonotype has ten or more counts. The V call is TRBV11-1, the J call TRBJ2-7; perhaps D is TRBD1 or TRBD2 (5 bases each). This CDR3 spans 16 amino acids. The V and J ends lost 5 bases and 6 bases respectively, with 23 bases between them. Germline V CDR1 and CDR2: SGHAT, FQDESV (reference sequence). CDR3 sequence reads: CASSANAGTTALEQYF. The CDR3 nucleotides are TGTGCCAGCAGCGCTAACGCCGGGACCACGGCGCTCGAGCAGTACTTC.

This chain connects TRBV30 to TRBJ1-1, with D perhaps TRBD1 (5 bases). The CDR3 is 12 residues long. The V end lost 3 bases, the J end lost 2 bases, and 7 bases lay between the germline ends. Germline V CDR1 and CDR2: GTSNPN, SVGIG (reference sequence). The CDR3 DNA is TGTGCCTGGAGACAGGATAACACTGAAGCTTTCTTT. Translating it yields CAWRQDNTEAFF.

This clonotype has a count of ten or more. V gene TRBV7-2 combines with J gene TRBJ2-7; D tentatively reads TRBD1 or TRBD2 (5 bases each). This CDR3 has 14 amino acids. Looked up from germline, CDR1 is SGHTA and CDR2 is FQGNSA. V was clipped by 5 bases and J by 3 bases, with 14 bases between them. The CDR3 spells CASSPGSQRYEQYF. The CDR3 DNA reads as TGTGCCAGCAGCCCAGGGAGCCAGCGCTACGAGCAGTACTTC.